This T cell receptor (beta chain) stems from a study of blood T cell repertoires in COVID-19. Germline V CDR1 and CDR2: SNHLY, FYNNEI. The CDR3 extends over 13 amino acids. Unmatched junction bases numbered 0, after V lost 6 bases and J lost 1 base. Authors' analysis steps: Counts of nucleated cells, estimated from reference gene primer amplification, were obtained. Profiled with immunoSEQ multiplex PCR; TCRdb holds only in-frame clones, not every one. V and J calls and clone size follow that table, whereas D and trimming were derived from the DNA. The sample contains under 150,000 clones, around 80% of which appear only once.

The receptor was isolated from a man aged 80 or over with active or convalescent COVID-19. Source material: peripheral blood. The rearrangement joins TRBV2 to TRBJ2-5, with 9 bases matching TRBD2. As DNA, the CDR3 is TGTGCCAGCAGGACTAGCGGCCAAGAGACCCAGTACTTC. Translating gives CASRTSGQETQYF.